This T cell receptor beta chain emerged from a study of blood T cell repertoires in COVID-19. Study processing details: Scientists estimated how many nucleated cells there were by amplifying reference gene primers. The assay was immunoSEQ multiplex PCR, and TCRdb's table has in-frame clones only and misses some. That table furnishes V, J and clone size, whereas the DNA furnished D and trimming. The table records approximately 380,000 clones, about 88% of them present only once. Trimming removed 5 bases at V and 8 bases at J, with 18 bases between. Germline V gene sequence: CDR1 SGHTA, CDR2 FQGNSA. The CDR3 extends over 15 amino acids.

The clonotype comes from a woman aged 18-29 years who had recovered from COVID-19. This chain connects TRBV7-2 to TRBJ2-2; D might be TRBD2 (6 bases). The sequencing sample was made of PBMCs or T cells enriched from blood (not recorded which). CDR3 in DNA: TGTGCCAGCAGCCCGAGGGCTAGCGATTCAGGGGAGCTGTTTTTT. It codes for CASSPRASDSGELFF. The variable domain in full, with the rest retrieved from reference TRBV7-2 and TRBJ2-2, is GAGVSQSPSNKVTEKGKDVELRCDPISGHTALYWYRQSLGQGLEFLIYFQGNSAPDKSGLPSDRFSAERTGGSVSTLTIQRTQQEDSAVYLCASSPRASDSGELFFGEGSRLTVL.